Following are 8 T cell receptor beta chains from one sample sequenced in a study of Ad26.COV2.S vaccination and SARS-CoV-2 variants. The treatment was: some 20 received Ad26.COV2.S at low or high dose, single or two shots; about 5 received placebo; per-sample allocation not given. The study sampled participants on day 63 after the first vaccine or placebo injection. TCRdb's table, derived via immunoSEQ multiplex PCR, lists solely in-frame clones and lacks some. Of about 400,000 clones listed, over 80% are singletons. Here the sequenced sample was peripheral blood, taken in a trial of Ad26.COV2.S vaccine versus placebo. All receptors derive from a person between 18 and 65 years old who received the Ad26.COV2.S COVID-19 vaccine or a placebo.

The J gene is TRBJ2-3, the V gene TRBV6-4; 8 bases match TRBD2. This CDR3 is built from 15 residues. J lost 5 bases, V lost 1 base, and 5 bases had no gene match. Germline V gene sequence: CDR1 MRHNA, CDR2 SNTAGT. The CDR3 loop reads CASSDLSGGLDTQYF. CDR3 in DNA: TGTGCCAGCAGTGACTTGAGCGGGGGTCTAGATACGCAGTATTTT.

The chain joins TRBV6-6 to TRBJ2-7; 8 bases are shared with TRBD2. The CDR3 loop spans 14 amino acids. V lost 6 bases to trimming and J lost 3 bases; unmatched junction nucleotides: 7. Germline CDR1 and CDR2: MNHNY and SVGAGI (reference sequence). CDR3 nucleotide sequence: TGTGCCAGCAGCGTCGGGGGGGTCCGCTACGAGCAGTACTTC. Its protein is CASSVGGVRYEQYF.

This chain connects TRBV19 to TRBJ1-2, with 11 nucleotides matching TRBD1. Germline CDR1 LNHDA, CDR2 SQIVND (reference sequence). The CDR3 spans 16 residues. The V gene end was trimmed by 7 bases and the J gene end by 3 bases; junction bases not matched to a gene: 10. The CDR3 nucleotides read TGTGCCAGTACCCCCCTGGGGACAGGGGGGGACTATGGCTACACCTTC. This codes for CASTPLGTGGDYGYTF.

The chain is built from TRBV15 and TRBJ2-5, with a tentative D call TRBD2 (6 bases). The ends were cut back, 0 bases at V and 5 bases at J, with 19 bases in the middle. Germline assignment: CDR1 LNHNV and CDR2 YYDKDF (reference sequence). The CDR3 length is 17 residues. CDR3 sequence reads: CATSRDLGGSYQETQYF. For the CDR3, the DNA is TGTGCCACCAGCAGAGATCTCGGAGGGTCGTATCAGGAGACCCAGTACTTC.

The CDR3 sequence is CASSQFEAGELFF. The CDR3 DNA sequence: TGTGCCAGCAGCCAATTCGAGGCCGGGGAGCTGTTTTTT. The J gene is TRBJ2-2, the V gene TRBV3-1 (or the pseudogene TRBV3-2); D is undetermined. V dropped 2 bases and J dropped 6 bases, with 7 bases sitting between them. CDR1 is LGHDT and CDR2 is YNNKEL in the germline V gene (reference sequence). The CDR3 is 13 amino acids.

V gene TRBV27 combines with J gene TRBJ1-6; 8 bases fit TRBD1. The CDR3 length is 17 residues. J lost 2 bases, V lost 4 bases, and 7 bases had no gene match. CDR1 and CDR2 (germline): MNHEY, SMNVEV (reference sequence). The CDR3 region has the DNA TGTGCCAGCAGTTACCTACCGGGACAGGCCTATAATTCACCCCTCCACTTT. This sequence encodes CASSYLPGQAYNSPLHF.

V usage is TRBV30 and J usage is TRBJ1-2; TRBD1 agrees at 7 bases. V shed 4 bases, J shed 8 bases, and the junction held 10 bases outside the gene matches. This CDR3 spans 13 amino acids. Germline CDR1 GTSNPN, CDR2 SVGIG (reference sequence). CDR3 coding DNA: TGTGCCTGGACCAGGGGGACAGAGGAAGGCTACACCTTC. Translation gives CAWTRGTEEGYTF.

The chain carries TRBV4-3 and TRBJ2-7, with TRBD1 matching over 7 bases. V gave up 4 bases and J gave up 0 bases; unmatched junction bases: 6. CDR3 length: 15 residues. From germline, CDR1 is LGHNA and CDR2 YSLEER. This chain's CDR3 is CASSPRTGHSYEQYF. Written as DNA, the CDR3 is TGCGCCAGCAGCCCTCGGACAGGACACTCCTACGAGCAGTACTTC.